This T cell receptor (beta chain) came from a study of blood T cell repertoires in COVID-19. Study-wide context: COVID-19 samples collected from the United States, Italy and Spain covered acute and convalescent phases. Sources were T cells, B-cell-depleted T cells, or PBMCs; the material itself was cDNA or gDNA.

In the original workflow: Cell counts per sample came from amplifying reference gene primers. Profiling relied on immunoSEQ multiplex PCR, and the TCRdb table lists in-frame clones only, not all of them. That table is the source of V, J and clone size, and D and trimming were worked out from the DNA. The sample has approximately 52,000 clones, 80% to 95% seen once. Germline V gene data show CDR1 as LGHNT and CDR2 as FRNRAP. The CDR3 is 14 residues long. The V end lost 7 bases, the J end lost 8 bases, and 17 bases lay between the germline ends. V and J are TRBV12-5 and TRBJ1-4; possible D gene TRBD1, 6 bases. The sample comprised peripheral blood. This TCR was sampled from a human donor with active COVID-19. The donor label of this sample is uncertain. DNA of the CDR3: TGTGCTAGTGCCCTGGACAGTCTTGGGGAAAAACTGTTTTTT. Translated: CASALDSLGEKLFF.